This is a list of T cell receptor beta chains from one sample in a study of beta chain features in type 1 diabetes. Only in-frame clones appear in the TCRdb table, and some are missing; sequencing was by immunoSEQ multiplex PCR. The sample lists some 410,000 clones, approximately 14% occurring once. Sequencing was done on a sample of naive CD4+ T cells from blood. The receptors derive from a man between 25 and 39 years old in good health. Both conserved end residues are part of each CDR3. A D gene is named only where the DNA matches it firmly. Size tells how often a clone was seen (once, few, many) or the class of an expanded clone, and some rows leave it out.

v_gene	abundance	d_gene	j_gene	CDR3nt	CDR3aa
TRBV27	NA	NA	TRBJ2-3	TGTGCCAGCAGTCGAAGGCCAGATACGCAGTATTTT	CASSRRPDTQYF
TRBV5-4	once	NA	TRBJ1-1	TGTGCCAGCAGCTTGCAGTTTGCCACTGAAGCTTTCTTT	CASSLQFATEAFF
TRBV7-2	few	NA	TRBJ1-3	TGTGCCAGCAGCTTAGAGGGAGGCTCTGGAAACACCATATATTTT	CASSLEGGSGNTIYF
TRBV28	few	NA	TRBJ1-5	TGTGCCAGCAGTTTAAACAGAGGACGATACTATCTGGGCAATCAGCCCCAGCATTTT	CASSLNRGRYYLGNQPQHF
TRBV4-3	few	NA	TRBJ1-2	TGCGCCAGCAGCCAAGATTTGTCAGGGACTGGCTATGGCTACACCTTC	CASSQDLSGTGYGYTF
TRBV4-1	few	TRBD1	TRBJ2-1	TGCGCCAGCAGCTCGATAGGGGGCAAAGTAAATGAGCAGTTCTTC	CASSSIGGKVNEQFF
TRBV7-2	NA	TRBD2	TRBJ2-1	TGTGCCAGCAGCGCGACTAGCGGGAGGTACAATGAGCAGTTCTTC	CASSATSGRYNEQFF
TRBV5-1	NA	NA	TRBJ2-5	TGCGCCAGCAGTTTACTCGGGGGCCGTGGGGAGACCCAGTACTTC	CASSLLGGRGETQYF
TRBV9	NA	NA	TRBJ2-7	TGTGCCAGCAGCGTAGCCCCCGACCCATCGACCTACGAGCAGTACTTC	CASSVAPDPSTYEQYF
TRBV7-3	few	TRBD2	TRBJ2-3	TGTGCCAGCAGCCCAATAGCGGGGGCACGGGATACGCAGTATTTT	CASSPIAGARDTQYF